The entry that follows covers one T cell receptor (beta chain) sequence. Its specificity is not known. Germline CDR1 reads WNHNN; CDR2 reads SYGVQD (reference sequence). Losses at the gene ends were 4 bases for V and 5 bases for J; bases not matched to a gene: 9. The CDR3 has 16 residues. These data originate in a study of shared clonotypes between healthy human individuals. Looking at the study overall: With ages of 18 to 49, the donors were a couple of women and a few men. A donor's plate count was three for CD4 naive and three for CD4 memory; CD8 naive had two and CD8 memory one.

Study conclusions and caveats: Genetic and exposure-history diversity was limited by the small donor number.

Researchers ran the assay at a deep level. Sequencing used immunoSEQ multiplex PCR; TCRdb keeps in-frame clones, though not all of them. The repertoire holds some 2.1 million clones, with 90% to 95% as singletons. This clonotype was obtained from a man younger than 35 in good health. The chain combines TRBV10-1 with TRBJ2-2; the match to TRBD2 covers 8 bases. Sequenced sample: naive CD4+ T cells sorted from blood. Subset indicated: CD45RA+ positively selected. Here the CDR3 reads CASSGSGPSGTGELFF. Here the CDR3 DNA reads TGCGCCAGCAGTGGATCCGGGCCTAGCGGGACCGGGGAGCTGTTTTTT.